This T cell receptor (beta chain) was recovered during a study of shared clonotypes between healthy human individuals. The protocol was immunoSEQ multiplex PCR, while the TCRdb copy is restricted to in-frame clones and leaves out a portion. Of fewer than 200,000 clones in the sample, around 63% were seen once. The CDR3 spans 12 residues. In germline, CDR1 is GTSNPN, CDR2 SVGIG (reference sequence). V lost 4 bases to trimming and J lost 12 bases; unmatched junction nucleotides: 11. About this clone itself: Its antigen remains unidentified.

Study results and limitations: All-four-donor shared clonotypes had higher generation probabilities than non-shared clonotypes did.

This TCR derives from a man under 40 in good health. This chain uses TRBV30 with TRBJ2-7, with 8 bases matching TRBD1. Sequenced input: memory CD4+ T cells sorted from blood. The subset: CD45RA-negative fraction. The CDR3, as DNA: TGTGCCTGGACGGGACAGGTGGGAGTACTGTACTTC. This codes for CAWTGQVGVLYF.